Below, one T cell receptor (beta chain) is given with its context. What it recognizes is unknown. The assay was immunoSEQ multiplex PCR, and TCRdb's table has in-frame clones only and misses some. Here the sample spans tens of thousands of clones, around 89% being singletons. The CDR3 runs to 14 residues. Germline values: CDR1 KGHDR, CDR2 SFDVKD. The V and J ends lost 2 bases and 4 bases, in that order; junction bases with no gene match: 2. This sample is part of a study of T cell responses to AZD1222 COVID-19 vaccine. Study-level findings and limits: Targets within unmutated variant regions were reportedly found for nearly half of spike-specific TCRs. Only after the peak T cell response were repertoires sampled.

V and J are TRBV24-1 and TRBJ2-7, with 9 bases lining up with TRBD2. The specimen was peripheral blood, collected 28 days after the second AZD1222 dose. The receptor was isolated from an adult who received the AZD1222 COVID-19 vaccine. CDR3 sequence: CATSDSSGTYEQYF. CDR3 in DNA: TGTGCCACCAGTGATTCTAGCGGGACTTACGAGCAGTACTTC.